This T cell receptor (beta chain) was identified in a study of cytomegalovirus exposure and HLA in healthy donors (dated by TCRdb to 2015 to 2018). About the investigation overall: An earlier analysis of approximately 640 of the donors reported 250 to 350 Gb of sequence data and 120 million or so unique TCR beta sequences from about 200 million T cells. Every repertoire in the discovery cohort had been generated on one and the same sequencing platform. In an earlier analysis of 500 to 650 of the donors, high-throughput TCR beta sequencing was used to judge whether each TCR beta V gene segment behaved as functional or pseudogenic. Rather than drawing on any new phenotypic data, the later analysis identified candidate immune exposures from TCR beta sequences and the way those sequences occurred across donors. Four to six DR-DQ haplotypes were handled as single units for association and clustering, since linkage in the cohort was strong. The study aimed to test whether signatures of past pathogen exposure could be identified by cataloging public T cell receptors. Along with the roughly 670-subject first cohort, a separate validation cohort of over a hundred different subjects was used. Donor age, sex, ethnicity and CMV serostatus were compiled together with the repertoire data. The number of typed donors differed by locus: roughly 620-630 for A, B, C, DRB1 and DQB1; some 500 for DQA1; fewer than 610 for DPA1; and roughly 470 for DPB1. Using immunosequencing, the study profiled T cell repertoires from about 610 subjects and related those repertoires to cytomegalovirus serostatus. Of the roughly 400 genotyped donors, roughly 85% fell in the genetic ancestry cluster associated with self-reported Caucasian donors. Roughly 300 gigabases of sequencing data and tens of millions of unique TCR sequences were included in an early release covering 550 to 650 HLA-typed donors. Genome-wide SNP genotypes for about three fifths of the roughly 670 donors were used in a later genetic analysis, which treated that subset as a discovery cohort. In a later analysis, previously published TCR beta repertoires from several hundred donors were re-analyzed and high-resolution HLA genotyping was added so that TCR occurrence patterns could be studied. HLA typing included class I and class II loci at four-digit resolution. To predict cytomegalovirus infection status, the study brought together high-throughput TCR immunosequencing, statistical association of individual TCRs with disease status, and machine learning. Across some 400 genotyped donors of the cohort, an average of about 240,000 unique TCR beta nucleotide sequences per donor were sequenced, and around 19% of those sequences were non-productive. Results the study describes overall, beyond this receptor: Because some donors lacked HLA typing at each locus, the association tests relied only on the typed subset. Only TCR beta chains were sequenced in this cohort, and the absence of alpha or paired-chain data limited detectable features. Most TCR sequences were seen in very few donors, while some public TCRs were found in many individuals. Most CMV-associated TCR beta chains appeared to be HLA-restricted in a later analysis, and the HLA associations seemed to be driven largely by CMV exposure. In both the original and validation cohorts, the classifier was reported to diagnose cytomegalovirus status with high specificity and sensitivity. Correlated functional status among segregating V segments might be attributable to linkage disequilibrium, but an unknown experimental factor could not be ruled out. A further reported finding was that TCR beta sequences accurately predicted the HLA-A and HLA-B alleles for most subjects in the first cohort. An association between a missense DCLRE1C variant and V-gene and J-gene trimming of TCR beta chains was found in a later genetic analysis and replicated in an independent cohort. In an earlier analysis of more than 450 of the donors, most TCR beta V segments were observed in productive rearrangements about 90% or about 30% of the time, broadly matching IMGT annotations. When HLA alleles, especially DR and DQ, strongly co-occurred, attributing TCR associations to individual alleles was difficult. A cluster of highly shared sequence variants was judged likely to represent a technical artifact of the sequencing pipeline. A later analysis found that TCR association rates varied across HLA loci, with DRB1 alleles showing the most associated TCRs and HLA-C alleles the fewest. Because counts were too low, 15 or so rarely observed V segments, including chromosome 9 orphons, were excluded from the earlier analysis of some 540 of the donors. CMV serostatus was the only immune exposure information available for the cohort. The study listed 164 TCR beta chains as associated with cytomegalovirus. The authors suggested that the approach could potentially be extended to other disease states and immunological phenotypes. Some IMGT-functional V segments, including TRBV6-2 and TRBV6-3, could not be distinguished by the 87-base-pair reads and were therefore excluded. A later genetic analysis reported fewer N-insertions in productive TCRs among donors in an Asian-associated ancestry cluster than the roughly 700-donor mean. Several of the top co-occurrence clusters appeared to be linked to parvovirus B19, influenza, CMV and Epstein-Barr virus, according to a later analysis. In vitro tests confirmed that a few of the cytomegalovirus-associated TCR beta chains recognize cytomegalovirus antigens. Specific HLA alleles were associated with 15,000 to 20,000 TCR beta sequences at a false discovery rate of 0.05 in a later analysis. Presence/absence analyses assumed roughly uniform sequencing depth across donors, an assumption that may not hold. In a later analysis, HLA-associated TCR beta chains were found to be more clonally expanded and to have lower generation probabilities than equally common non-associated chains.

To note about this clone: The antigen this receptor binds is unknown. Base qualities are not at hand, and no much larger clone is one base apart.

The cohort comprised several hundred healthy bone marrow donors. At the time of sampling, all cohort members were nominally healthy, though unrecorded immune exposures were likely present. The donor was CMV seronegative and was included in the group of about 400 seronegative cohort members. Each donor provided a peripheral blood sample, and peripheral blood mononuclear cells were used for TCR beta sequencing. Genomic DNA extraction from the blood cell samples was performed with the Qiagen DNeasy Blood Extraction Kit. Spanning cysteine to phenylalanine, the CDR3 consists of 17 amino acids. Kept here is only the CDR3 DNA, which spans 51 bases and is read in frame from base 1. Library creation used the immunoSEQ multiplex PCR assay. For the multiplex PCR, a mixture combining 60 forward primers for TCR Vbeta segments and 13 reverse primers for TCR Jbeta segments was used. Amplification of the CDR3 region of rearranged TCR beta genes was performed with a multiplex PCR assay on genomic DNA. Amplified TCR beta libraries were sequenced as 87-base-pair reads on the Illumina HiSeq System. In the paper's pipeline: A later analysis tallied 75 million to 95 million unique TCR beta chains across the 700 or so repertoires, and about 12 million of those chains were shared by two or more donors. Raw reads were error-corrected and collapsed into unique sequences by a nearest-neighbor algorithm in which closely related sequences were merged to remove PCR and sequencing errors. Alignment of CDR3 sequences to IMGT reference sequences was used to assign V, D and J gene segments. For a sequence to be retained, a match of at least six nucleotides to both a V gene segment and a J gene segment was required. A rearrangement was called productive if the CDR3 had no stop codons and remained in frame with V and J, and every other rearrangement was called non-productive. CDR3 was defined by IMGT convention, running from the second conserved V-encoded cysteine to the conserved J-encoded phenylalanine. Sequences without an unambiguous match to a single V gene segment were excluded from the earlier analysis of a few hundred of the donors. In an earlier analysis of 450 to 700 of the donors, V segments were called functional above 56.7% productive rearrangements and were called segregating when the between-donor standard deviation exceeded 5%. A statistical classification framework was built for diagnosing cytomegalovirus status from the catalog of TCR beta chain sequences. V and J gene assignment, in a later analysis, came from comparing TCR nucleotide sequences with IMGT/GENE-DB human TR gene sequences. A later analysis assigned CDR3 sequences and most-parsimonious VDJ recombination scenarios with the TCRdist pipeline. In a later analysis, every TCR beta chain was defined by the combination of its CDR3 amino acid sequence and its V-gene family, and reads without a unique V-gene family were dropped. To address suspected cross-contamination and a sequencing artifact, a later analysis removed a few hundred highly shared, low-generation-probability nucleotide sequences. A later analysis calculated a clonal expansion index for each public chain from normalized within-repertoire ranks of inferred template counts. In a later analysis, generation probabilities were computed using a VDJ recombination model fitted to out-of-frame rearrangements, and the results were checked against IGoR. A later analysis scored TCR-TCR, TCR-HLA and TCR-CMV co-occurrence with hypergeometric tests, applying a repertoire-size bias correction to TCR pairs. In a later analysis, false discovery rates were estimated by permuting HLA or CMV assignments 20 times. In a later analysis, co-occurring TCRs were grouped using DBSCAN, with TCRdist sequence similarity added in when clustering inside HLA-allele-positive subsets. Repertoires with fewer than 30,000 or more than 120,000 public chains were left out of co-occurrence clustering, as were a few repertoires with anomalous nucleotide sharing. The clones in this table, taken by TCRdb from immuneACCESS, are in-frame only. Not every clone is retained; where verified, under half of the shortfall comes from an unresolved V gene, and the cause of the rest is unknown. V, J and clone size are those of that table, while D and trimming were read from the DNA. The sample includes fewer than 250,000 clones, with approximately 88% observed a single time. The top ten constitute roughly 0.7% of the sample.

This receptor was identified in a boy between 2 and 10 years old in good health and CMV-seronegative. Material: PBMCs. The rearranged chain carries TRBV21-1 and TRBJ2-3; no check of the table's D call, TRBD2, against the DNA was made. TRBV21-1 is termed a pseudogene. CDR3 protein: CASSLGGGLGRADTQYF. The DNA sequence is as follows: TGTGCCAGCAGCTTGGGAGGCGGCCTTGGTAGGGCAGATACGCAGTATTTT.